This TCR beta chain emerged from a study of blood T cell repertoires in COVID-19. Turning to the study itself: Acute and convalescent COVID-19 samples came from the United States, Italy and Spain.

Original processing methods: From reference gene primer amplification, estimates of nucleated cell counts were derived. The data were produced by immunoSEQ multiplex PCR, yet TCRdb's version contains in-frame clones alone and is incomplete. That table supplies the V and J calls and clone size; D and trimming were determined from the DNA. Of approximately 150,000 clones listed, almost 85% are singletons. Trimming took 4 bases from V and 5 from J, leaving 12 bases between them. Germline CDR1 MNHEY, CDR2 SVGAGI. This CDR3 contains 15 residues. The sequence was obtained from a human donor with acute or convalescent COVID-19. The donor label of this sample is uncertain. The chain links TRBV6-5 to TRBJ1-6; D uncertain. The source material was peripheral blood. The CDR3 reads CASSFETLNNSPLHF. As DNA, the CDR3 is TGTGCCAGCAGTTTTGAAACCCTAAATAATTCACCCCTCCACTTT.